This T cell receptor beta chain originates from a study of shared clonotypes between healthy human individuals. Whole-study context: Each donor's CD4 naive and CD4 memory cells filled three plates apiece, CD8 naive two, and CD8 memory one.

As processed by the authors: Owing to the provision of junction-only sequences devoid of quality scores by immunoSEQ, filtering differed. The table came from immunoSEQ multiplex PCR; TCRdb's copy has only in-frame clones and leaves some out. The D gene and trimming were derived from the DNA, and the V and J assignments and clone size from that table. The repertoire holds over 2 million clones, with approximately 95% as singletons. Looked up from germline, CDR1 is SGHTA and CDR2 is FQGNSA. There are 12 residues in the CDR3. V shed 7 bases and J shed 2 bases, with 8 bases lying between them. Study-wide findings and caveats: The study found about 5% of naive CD4 clonotypes shared across a few donors. Compared with memory subsets, naive subsets generally had larger estimated richness.

This clone was picked up one time. Its target is unknown. This TCR was recovered from a man between 18 and 29 years old in good health. The V and J genes are TRBV7-2 and TRBJ1-1; D is uncertain. The sample comprised naive CD4+ T cells sorted from blood. Subset here: CD45RA+ positively selected. Written as DNA, the CDR3 is TGTGCCAGCACCATGATAAACACTGAAGCTTTCTTT. Amino acid sequence: CASTMINTEAFF.